This TCR beta chain was identified in a study of blood T cell repertoires in COVID-19. Study context: Collection of acute and convalescent COVID-19 samples took place in the United States, Italy and Spain. Sample material is recorded as cDNA or gDNA derived from T cells, B-cell-depleted T cells, or PBMCs.

Trimming cost V 2 bases and J 1 base, with 6 bases left between them. CDR1 MNHEY and CDR2 SMNVEV come from the germline V gene (reference sequence). This CDR3 has 14 amino acids. This clone came up a few times. Authors' data handling: Reference gene primer amplification gave nucleated cell count estimates. Clones were sequenced by immunoSEQ multiplex PCR, and TCRdb holds only the in-frame ones, with some missing. V and J calls plus clone size are reproduced from that table; the DNA served to infer D and trimming. The sample records 66,000 or so clones, around three quarters being singletons. The rearrangement uses TRBV27 and TRBJ1-3, with a weak D call TRBD1 (5 bases). Sequenced input: peripheral blood. The sequence was obtained from a human donor in a cohort sampled during active COVID-19. This chain's CDR3 is CASSLGASGNTIYF. The DNA of the CDR3 is TGTGCCAGCAGTTTAGGGGCTTCTGGAAACACCATATATTTT.